This TCR beta chain was captured in a study of blood T cell repertoires in COVID-19. Study at large: The United States, Italy and Spain were the sources of the acute and convalescent COVID-19 samples. From T cells, B-cell-depleted T cells, or PBMCs came the material, which was cDNA or gDNA.

The CDR3 totals 16 residues. The V and J ends lost 5 bases and 0 bases, in that order; junction bases with no gene match: 6. The germline gives CDR1 MNHEY, CDR2 SVGEGT. This clone appeared a single time. Under the authors' procedure: Reference gene primer amplification gave nucleated cell count estimates. Sequencing used immunoSEQ multiplex PCR; TCRdb keeps in-frame clones, though not all of them. That table gives V, J and clone size, and the DNA gave D and trimming. The sample contains approximately 75,000 clones, 84% of which appear only once. Sequenced sample: peripheral blood. The receptor was derived from a woman between 50 and 59 years old with acute or convalescent COVID-19. This rearrangement joins TRBV6-2 or TRBV6-3 to TRBJ1-5, with TRBD1 matching 8 bases. DNA for the CDR3: TGTGCCAGCAGTCGCCGGACAGGGAATAGCAATCAGCCCCAGCATTTT. It encodes CASSRRTGNSNQPQHF.